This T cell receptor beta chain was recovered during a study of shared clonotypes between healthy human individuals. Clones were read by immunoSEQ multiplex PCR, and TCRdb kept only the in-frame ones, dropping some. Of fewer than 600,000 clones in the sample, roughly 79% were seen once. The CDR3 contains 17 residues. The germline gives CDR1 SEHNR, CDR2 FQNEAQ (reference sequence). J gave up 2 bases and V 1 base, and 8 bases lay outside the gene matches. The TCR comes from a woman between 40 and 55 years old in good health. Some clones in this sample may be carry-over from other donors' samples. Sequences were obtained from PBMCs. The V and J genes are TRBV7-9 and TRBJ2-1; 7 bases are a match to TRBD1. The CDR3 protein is CASSLGWDSKTYNEQFF. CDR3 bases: TGTGCCAGCAGCTTAGGGTGGGACAGTAAAACCTACAATGAGCAGTTCTTC.